The present T cell receptor beta chain was sequenced within a study of blood T cell repertoires in COVID-19. On the study more broadly: Sources were T cells, B-cell-depleted T cells, or PBMCs; the material itself was cDNA or gDNA.

From germline, CDR1 is MDHEN and CDR2 SYDVKM. V dropped 1 base and J dropped 4 bases, with 10 bases sitting between them. The CDR3 contains 14 residues. Participant ages covered roughly 18 to 89 years across some 25 US areas. Assignment of participants to cohorts was predicated upon participant-reported clinical history. Exposed participants came across a COVID-19 case within 2 weeks before study entry. The data were produced by immunoSEQ multiplex PCR, yet TCRdb's version contains in-frame clones alone and is incomplete. The sample has roughly 150,000 clones, approximately 88% seen once. Specimen: PBMCs or T cells enriched from blood (not recorded which). The receptor was derived from a man aged 65-85 years who had been exposed to COVID-19. The chain has TRBV28 and TRBJ2-5; D perhaps matches TRBD2 (6 bases). For the CDR3, the DNA is TGTGCCAGCAGTTTATCTGGGGGAGGAGAGACCCAGTACTTC. Protein: CASSLSGGGETQYF. Combining the CDR3 with reference TRBV28 and TRBJ2-5 gives the whole variable domain DVKVTQSSRYLVKRTGEKVFLECVQDMDHENMFWYRQDPGLGLRLIYFSYDVKMKEKGDIPEGYSVSREKKERFSLILESASTNQTSMYLCASSLSGGGETQYFGPGTRLLVL.